This TCR beta chain was sequenced in a study of blood T cells in healthy people across ages. Regarding the study as a whole: Age brought a roughly linear fall in TCR beta diversity measured per million T cells. Among long-lived donors, naive CD4+ cells were more numerous and diversity higher than in aged donors.

V trimming: 4 bases; J trimming: 7 bases; junction bases outside the gene matches: 12. This CDR3 contains 18 residues. The V gene's germline CDR1 is LGHDT and CDR2 YNNKEL (reference sequence). A second roughly 6 to 12 cycle PCR used barcoded and J-beta primers. One entry per CDR3 protein results from TCRdb running MiXCR on the 5' RACE reads. Of roughly 1.7 million distinct CDR3 sequences listed, roughly 32% are singletons. This clonotype was seen only a few times. Its antigen is not identified. The receptor was isolated from a woman aged 25 to 39 in good health. The chain couples TRBV3-1 to TRBJ2-1, with 14 nucleotides matching TRBD2. Sequencing input: blood. The CDR3 loop reads CASSPGLAGAVGGNEQFF. The CDR3 nucleotides read TGTGCCAGCAGCCCGGGACTAGCGGGAGCGGTTGGAGGGAATGAGCAGTTCTTC.